The 14 T cell receptor beta chains given below trace back to one sample, sequenced in a study of blood T cell repertoires in COVID-19. The protocol was immunoSEQ multiplex PCR, while the TCRdb copy is restricted to in-frame clones and leaves out a portion. The top ten hold around 4.5% of the sample, which has roughly 84,000 clones, around 75% seen once. The source material was peripheral blood. These receptors originate from a woman aged 50 to 65 with acute or convalescent COVID-19.

This CDR3 is CASSSLNGEAFF. The CDR3 DNA is TGTGCCAGCAGTTCGTTGAACGGTGAAGCTTTCTTT. V gene TRBV25-1 combines with J gene TRBJ1-1; D not certain. V dropped 5 bases and J dropped 7 bases, with 11 bases sitting between them. Germline V gene data show CDR1 as MGHDK and CDR2 as SYGVNS. The CDR3 has 12 residues.

The chain recombines TRBV3-1 (or the pseudogene TRBV3-2) with TRBJ2-7, with D maybe TRBD1 (6 bases). The CDR3 consists of 15 residues. In germline, CDR1 is LGHDT, CDR2 YNNKEL (reference sequence). V dropped 3 bases and J dropped 5 bases, with 17 bases sitting between them. The CDR3 region has the DNA TGTGCCAGCAGCCAGTTAGGAACAGGGAAGGACGAGCAGTACTTC. It translates to CASSQLGTGKDEQYF.

This clone has just one count. J is TRBJ2-7 and V is TRBV28; D is possibly TRBD1 (6 bases). This CDR3 comprises 14 residues. V lost 6 bases to trimming and J lost 3 bases, with 15 bases between them. Per germline, CDR1 MDHEN and CDR2 SYDVKM. For the CDR3, the DNA is TGTGCCAGCAGACCAACAGGGTCTCTCTACGAGCAGTACTTC. It encodes CASRPTGSLYEQYF.

This clone came up a few times. The rearrangement links TRBV6-2 or TRBV6-3 to TRBJ2-3; TRBD1 matches 7 bases. The germline gives CDR1 MNHEY, CDR2 SVGEGT. J gave up 2 bases and V 4 bases, and 6 bases lay outside the gene matches. This CDR3 contains 15 residues. CDR3 region: CASSWKGAVTDTQYF. The CDR3 nucleotides read TGTGCCAGCAGTTGGAAGGGGGCGGTCACAGATACGCAGTATTTT.

In its sample, this clone was seen a few times. The chain couples TRBV19 to TRBJ2-2, with D perhaps TRBD1 (7 bases). Trimming took 5 bases from V and 0 from J, leaving 13 bases between them. Germline CDR1 reads LNHDA; CDR2 reads SQIVND (reference sequence). This CDR3 has 16 amino acids. CDR3 region: CASSRQGGSNTGELFF. CDR3 sequence (DNA): TGTGCCAGTAGTCGACAGGGAGGATCGAACACCGGGGAGCTGTTTTTT.

J is TRBJ1-4 and V is TRBV4-2; no firm D call. CDR3 length: 14 residues. Between the trimmed V and J ends, which lost 0 bases and 7 bases, there was a span of 9 bases. Germline values: CDR1 LGHNA, CDR2 YNFKEQ. Written as DNA, the CDR3 is TGTGCCAGCAGCCAAGAGCGGCGGAGTGAAAAACTGTTTTTT. Translation: CASSQERRSEKLFF.

The chain is built from TRBV28 and TRBJ2-4, with 7 bases identical to TRBD1. After removal of 5 bases from V and 2 bases from J, the junction contained 9 bases not matched to a gene. Germline V CDR1 and CDR2: MDHEN, SYDVKM. The CDR3 extends over 16 amino acids. CDR3 DNA: TGTGCCAGCAGTCACAGGGGCTATGGAACCAAAAACATTCAGTACTTC. It codes for CASSHRGYGTKNIQYF.

The chain joins TRBV4-1 to TRBJ2-3; 8 nucleotides line up with TRBD1. Unmatched junction bases numbered 9, after V lost 4 bases and J lost 6 bases. CDR3 length equals 15 residues. Germline V gene lookup returns CDR1 MGHRA and CDR2 YSYEKL. The CDR3 loop is CASSLTQGAADTQYF. DNA of the CDR3: TGCGCCAGCAGCCTCACCCAGGGGGCGGCGGATACGCAGTATTTT.

This chain uses TRBV5-6 with TRBJ2-7, with D tentatively TRBD1 (5 bases). The CDR3 length is 14 residues. Trimming cost V 2 bases and J 3 bases, with 12 bases left between them. Germline assignment: CDR1 SGHDT and CDR2 YYEEEE. The CDR3: CASSFQGTYYEQYF. The DNA of the CDR3 is TGTGCCAGCAGCTTTCAGGGAACATACTACGAGCAGTACTTC.

The chain is built from TRBV11-2 and TRBJ2-3; D unclear. The CDR3 has 16 residues. Trimming took off 1 base at V and 1 base at J, with 12 bases between the two ends. The germline V gene encodes CDR1 SGHAT and CDR2 FQNNGV. The CDR3 spells CASSLVAGLGTDTQYF. CDR3 DNA sequence: TGTGCCAGCAGCTTAGTCGCAGGTTTGGGCACAGATACGCAGTATTTT.

The chain has TRBV5-8 and TRBJ2-1, with 9 bases that match TRBD2. The CDR3 covers 15 residues. In germline, CDR1 is SGHTS, CDR2 YDEGEE. The V and J ends lost 4 bases and 8 bases, in that order; junction bases with no gene match: 10. The CDR3 DNA sequence: TGTGCCAGCAGCCACGGGGCGGGGGGGCCCTATGAGCAGTTCTTC. As protein: CASSHGAGGPYEQFF. The variable domain in full, completed from reference TRBV5-8 and TRBJ2-1, reads EAGVTQSPTHLIKTRGQQATLRCSPISGHTSVYWYQQALGLGLQFLLWYDEGEERNRGNFPPRFSGRQFPNYSSELNVNALELEDSALYLCASSHGAGGPYEQFFGPGTRLTVL.

J is TRBJ2-1 and V is TRBV5-4; D not certain. Germline-derived CDR1 and CDR2 are SGHNT and YYREEE (reference sequence). The CDR3 has 16 residues. Trimming shortened V by 0 bases and J by 5 bases, and 15 bases separated the two germline ends. As DNA, the CDR3 is TGTGCCAGCAGCTTGGCCCCCGACCGCCAGGACAATGAGCAGTTCTTC. It encodes CASSLAPDRQDNEQFF.

V usage is TRBV28 and J usage is TRBJ1-4; a possible D gene is TRBD1 (5 bases). This CDR3 is built from 15 residues. Looked up from germline, CDR1 is MDHEN and CDR2 is SYDVKM. V was pared by 1 base and J by 3 bases, with 9 bases between. CDR3 DNA: TGTGCCAGCAGTTTATCTGACAGACCTAATGAAAAACTGTTTTTT. Its translation is CASSLSDRPNEKLFF. Full variable domain (outside the CDR3, taken from reference TRBV28 and TRBJ1-4): DVKVTQSSRYLVKRTGEKVFLECVQDMDHENMFWYRQDPGLGLRLIYFSYDVKMKEKGDIPEGYSVSREKKERFSLILESASTNQTSMYLCASSLSDRPNEKLFFGSGTQLSVL.

This clone was seen more than once but under ten times. The chain uses TRBV7-8 and TRBJ2-2; D perhaps matches TRBD2 (6 bases). CDR1 and CDR2 from the germline V gene are SGHVS and FQNEAQ. The CDR3 length is 16 residues. V dropped 7 bases and J dropped 3 bases, with 18 bases sitting between them. The CDR3: CASTLWRALDTGELFF. CDR3 sequence (DNA): TGTGCCAGCACCCTATGGAGGGCATTGGACACCGGGGAGCTGTTTTTT.